The 13 T cell receptor beta chains below come from one sample, sequenced in a study of immune evolution from preneoplasia to lung adenocarcinoma. Some clones are missing from TCRdb's copy, which holds only in-frame ones; the method was immunoSEQ multiplex PCR. The sample carries about 10,000 clones, about 90% recorded once. Sequenced: FFPE invasive lung adenocarcinoma tissue. The receptors were sampled from a person aged 70 to 85 with invasive lung adenocarcinoma.

The J gene is TRBJ1-2, the V gene TRBV2, with D perhaps matching TRBD1 (5 bases). CDR3 size: 14 residues. V lost 1 base, J lost 3 bases, and 9 bases lay in between. Germline loops: CDR1 SNHLY, CDR2 FYNNEI. CDR3 bases: TGTGCCAGCAGTGAAGAGGGGTTGCACTATGGCTACACCTTC. Residues: CASSEEGLHYGYTF.

V gene TRBV4-1 combines with J gene TRBJ1-2; D not certain. Germline V lookup: CDR1 MGHRA, CDR2 YSYEKL. V lost 4 bases to trimming and J lost 4 bases, with 16 bases between them. This CDR3 spans 15 amino acids. The CDR3 DNA reads TGCGCCAGCAGCCGATCAACGTTACGTTCCTATGGCTACACCTTC. Protein sequence: CASSRSTLRSYGYTF.

By proportion, this clone is large. The genes are TRBV6-5 and TRBJ2-7; 11 nucleotides align to TRBD2. The CDR3 is 14 residues long. Trimming removed 5 bases from V and 2 bases from J; junction bases left unmatched: 2. CDR1 MNHEY and CDR2 SVGAGI come from the germline V gene. The DNA for the CDR3 is TGTGCCAGCAGTCAACTAGCGGGGGCCTACGAGCAGTACTTC. The encoded protein is CASSQLAGAYEQYF.

The chain carries TRBV11-2 and TRBJ1-4; D ambiguous. The CDR3 extends over 17 amino acids. Germline-derived CDR1 and CDR2 are SGHAT and FQNNGV. The V gene lost 0 bases and the J gene lost 6 bases, with 17 bases spanning the gap. The CDR3 bases are TGTGCCAGCAGCTTAGATCTACTGGGGAGTGGGGATGAAAAACTGTTTTTT. Amino acids: CASSLDLLGSGDEKLFF.

The chain links TRBV27 to TRBJ2-7; D gene unclear. This CDR3 comprises 16 residues. The V gene's germline CDR1 is MNHEY and CDR2 SMNVEV (reference sequence). V gave up 3 bases and J gave up 6 bases, with 21 bases separating them. The CDR3 here is CASSFGFRVRGAEQYF. Here the CDR3 DNA reads TGTGCCAGCAGTTTTGGGTTTAGGGTCCGCGGAGCCGAGCAGTACTTC.

V and J are TRBV2 and TRBJ2-4; the D is unclear. The germline V gene has CDR1 SNHLY and CDR2 FYNNEI. This CDR3 contains 13 residues. The ends were cut back, 4 bases at V and 0 bases at J, with 4 bases in the middle. The CDR3 sequence: CASSGTAKNIQYF. The CDR3 nucleotides are TGTGCCAGCAGTGGGACAGCCAAAAACATTCAGTACTTC. Together with reference TRBV2 and TRBJ2-4, the CDR3 gives the full variable domain: EPEVTQTPSHQVTQMGQEVILRCVPISNHLYFYWYRQILGQKVEFLVSFYNNEISEKSEIFDDQFSVERPDGSNFTLKIRSTKLEDSAMYFCASSGTAKNIQYFGAGTRLSVL.

The genes are TRBV4-1 and TRBJ2-7; no clear D. Germline-derived CDR1 and CDR2 are MGHRA and YSYEKL. CDR3 size: 15 residues. Deletions cut 4 bases from V and 6 bases from J, with 19 bases between. In DNA, the CDR3 is TGCGCCAGCAGCCCGTGTCAAAATGCCTACGGCGAGCAGTACTTC. As protein: CASSPCQNAYGEQYF.

The rearrangement uses TRBV29-1 and TRBJ1-2; the D gene is possibly TRBD1 (6 bases). The V gene lost 3 bases and the J gene lost 7 bases, with 15 bases spanning the gap. Germline V CDR1 and CDR2: SQVTM, ANQGSEA. CDR3 length equals 13 residues. The CDR3 region is CSVETGAKLGYTF. CDR3 in DNA: TGCAGCGTTGAGACGGGGGCGAAACTTGGCTACACCTTC. The full variable domain, completed using reference TRBV29-1 and TRBJ1-2, is SAVISQKPSRDICQRGTSLTIQCQVDSQVTMMFWYRQQPGQSLTLIATANQGSEATYESGFVIDKFPISRPNLTFSTLTVSNMSPEDSSIYLCSVETGAKLGYTFGSGTRLTVV.

The chain employs TRBV15 and TRBJ2-1; D tentatively fits TRBD1 or TRBD2 (5 bases each). V shed 5 bases and J shed 6 bases, with 14 bases lying between them. Per the germline V gene, CDR1 is LNHNV and CDR2 is YYDKDF (reference sequence). CDR3 size: 14 residues. The CDR3 is CATSSRDPSNEQFF. CDR3 in DNA: TGTGCCACCAGCTCCAGGGACCCCTCCAATGAGCAGTTCTTC.

Here the CDR3 reads CSARVPGNTIYF. The CDR3 nucleotides are TGCAGCGCCAGGGTTCCTGGAAACACCATATATTTT. The chain has TRBV29-1 and TRBJ1-3, with a possible D match to TRBD1 (5 bases). Germline V gene sequence: CDR1 SQVTM, CDR2 ANQGSEA. CDR3 length: 12 residues. The germline V and J ends were trimmed by 7 bases and 2 bases, with 9 bases remaining between them.

The rearrangement joins TRBV30 to TRBJ1-2; 7 bases fit TRBD1. This CDR3 spans 15 amino acids. Germline trimming cut 1 base from V and 0 bases from J; bases unmatched to any gene: 5. Germline assignment: CDR1 GTSNPN and CDR2 SVGIG (reference sequence). The CDR3 reads CAWSAGDRPNYGYTF. The CDR3 DNA reads TGTGCCTGGAGTGCCGGGGACAGACCTAACTATGGCTACACCTTC.

The J gene is TRBJ1-1, the V gene TRBV6-1; D not certain. V was shortened by 6 bases and J by 0 bases, with 5 bases between the two germline ends. CDR1 is MNHNS, CDR2 SASEGT, per germline. CDR3 length: 12 residues. CDR3: CASRLLNTEAFF. In nucleotides, the CDR3 is TGTGCCAGCAGACTGTTGAACACTGAAGCTTTCTTT.

The rearrangement joins TRBV11-2 to TRBJ1-1, with 8 bases fitting TRBD1. After removal of 6 bases from V and 1 base from J, the junction contained 4 bases not matched to a gene. Germline CDR1 and CDR2: SGHAT and FQNNGV. The CDR3 totals 14 residues. This CDR3 is CASSYGTGNTEAFF. The CDR3 nucleotides read TGTGCCAGCAGTTATGGGACAGGGAACACTGAAGCTTTCTTT.